This T cell receptor (beta chain) was observed in a study of T cells in women clearing cervical HPV infection. The CDR3 has 16 amino acids. Germline V CDR1 and CDR2: SGHNT, YYREEE (reference sequence). The V end lost 3 bases, the J end lost 2 bases, and 17 bases lay between the germline ends. On this clone: As yet, its antigen is unknown. The read halts 3 residues ahead of the CDR3 end, with the missing end drawn from the germline J gene.

Sequencing was performed with immunoSEQ multiplex PCR; in TCRdb, only in-frame clones are kept and a portion is missing. The sample table sets out around 39,000 clones. Study findings and constraints: TRBV6-7 abundance was lower in cases than controls (about 0.099% versus 0.16%).

Sequenced: blood buffy coat. This TCR was recovered from a woman aged 18-70 years with a cervical HPV16 infection that either progressed to CIN3+ or cleared (not recorded which). The J gene is TRBJ2-5, the V gene TRBV5-4; a possible D gene is TRBD2 (6 bases). CDR3: CASSSRLGGIQETQYF. The CDR3 DNA, read in part, is TGTGCCAGCAGCTCACGGCTCGGGGGAATTCAAGAGACC.